This TCR beta chain was retrieved from a study of neurological immune-mediated disorders. Study results and limitations: No CDR3 amino acid sequences were shared by expanded clones across subjects, suggesting private repertoires in all groups. HTLV-1-associated myelopathy had the most TCR clonal expansion, while multiple sclerosis had the least, a level that fell below healthy controls.

Libraries used 2 million unsorted PBMCs kept frozen in RNAlater. This clonotype was seen ten or more times. Its target is unknown. The germline CDR1 and CDR2 sequences are SEHNR and FQNEAQ (reference sequence). This CDR3 comprises 14 residues. Trimming stripped 1 base from V and 2 bases from J, with 8 bases between. The cDNA was synthesized by means of template-switch 5'RACE, which was carried out with 10-nucleotide random UMIs. TCRdb called the 5' RACE reads again in MiXCR, with one record for every CDR3 protein. This table holds tens of thousands of distinct CDR3 sequences, roughly 14% found once. The gene calls are TRBV7-9 and TRBJ1-2; TRBD1 might be the D (5 bases). This receptor was obtained from a female donor with HTLV-1-associated myelopathy (HAM/TSP). Sequencing was performed on PBMCs. CDR3 sequence reads: CASSLGDSNYGYTF. The CDR3 DNA reads TGTGCCAGCAGCTTAGGTGACAGCAACTATGGCTACACCTTC.